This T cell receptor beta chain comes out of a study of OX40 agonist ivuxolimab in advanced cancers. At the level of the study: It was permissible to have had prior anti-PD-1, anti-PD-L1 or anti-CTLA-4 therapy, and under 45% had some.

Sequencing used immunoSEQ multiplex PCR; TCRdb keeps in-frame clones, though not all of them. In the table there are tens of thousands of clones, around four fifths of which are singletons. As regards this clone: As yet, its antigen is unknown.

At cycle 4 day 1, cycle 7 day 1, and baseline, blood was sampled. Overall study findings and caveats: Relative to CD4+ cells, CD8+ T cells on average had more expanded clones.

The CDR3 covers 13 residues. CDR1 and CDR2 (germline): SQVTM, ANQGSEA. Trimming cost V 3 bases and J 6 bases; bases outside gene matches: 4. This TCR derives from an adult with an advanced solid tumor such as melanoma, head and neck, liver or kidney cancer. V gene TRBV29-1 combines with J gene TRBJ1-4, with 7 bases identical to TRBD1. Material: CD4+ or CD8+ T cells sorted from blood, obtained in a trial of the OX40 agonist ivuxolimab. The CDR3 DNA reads TGCAGCGTTGAGATGGGGACAGATGAAAAACTGTTTTTT. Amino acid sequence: CSVEMGTDEKLFF.